This TCR beta chain was sequenced during a study of blood T cell repertoires in COVID-19. Across the study: The study drew acute and convalescent COVID-19 samples from the United States, Italy and Spain.

This CDR3 is built from 14 residues. V lost 6 bases and J lost 3, with 14 bases in between. Per the germline V gene, CDR1 is SQVTM and CDR2 is ANQGSEA. Assay: immunoSEQ multiplex PCR; the TCRdb copy retains only in-frame clones and omits some. The data show 200,000 to 300,000 clones, with about 89% seen just once and roughly 4% held by the top ten. Cohort assignment relied on participant-reported clinical history. The V and J genes are TRBV29-1 and TRBJ1-4; maybe TRBD1 (5 bases). This receptor was identified in a woman aged 25 to 39 who had recovered from COVID-19. Sequenced sample: PBMCs or T cells enriched from blood (not recorded which). CDR3 nucleotide sequence: TGCAGCGTGGGGCAAGGAGAGGCTAATGAAAAACTGTTTTTT. This sequence encodes CSVGQGEANEKLFF.